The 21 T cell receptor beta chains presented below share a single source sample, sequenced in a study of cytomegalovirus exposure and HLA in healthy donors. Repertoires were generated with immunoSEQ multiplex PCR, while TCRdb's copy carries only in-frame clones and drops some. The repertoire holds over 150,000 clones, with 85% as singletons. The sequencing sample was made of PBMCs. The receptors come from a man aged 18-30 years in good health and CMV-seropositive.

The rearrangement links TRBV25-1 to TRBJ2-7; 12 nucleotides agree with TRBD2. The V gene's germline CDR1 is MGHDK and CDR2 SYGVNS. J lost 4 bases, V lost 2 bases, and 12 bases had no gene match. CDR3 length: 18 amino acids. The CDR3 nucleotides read TGTGCCAGCAGTGAAACCCCCCCTAGCGGGAGGGCCAAGTACGAGCAGTACTTC. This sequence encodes CASSETPPSGRAKYEQYF.

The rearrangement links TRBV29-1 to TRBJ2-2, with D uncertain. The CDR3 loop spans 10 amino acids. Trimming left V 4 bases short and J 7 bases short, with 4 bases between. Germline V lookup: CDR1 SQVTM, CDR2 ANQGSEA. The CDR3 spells CSVGGGELFF. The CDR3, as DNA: TGCAGCGTTGGAGGCGGGGAGCTGTTTTTT.

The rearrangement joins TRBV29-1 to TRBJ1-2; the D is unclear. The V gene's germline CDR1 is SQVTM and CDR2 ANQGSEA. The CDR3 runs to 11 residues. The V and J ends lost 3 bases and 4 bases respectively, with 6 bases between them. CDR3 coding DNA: TGCAGCGTTGATACTAGCTATGGCTACACCTTC. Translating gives CSVDTSYGYTF.

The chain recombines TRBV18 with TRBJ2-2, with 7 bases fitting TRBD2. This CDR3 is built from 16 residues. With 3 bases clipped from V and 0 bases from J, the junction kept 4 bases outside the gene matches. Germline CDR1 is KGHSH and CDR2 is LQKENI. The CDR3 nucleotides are TGTGCCAGCTCACCCCCCCTAGCGGCGAACACCGGGGAGCTGTTTTTT. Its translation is CASSPPLAANTGELFF.

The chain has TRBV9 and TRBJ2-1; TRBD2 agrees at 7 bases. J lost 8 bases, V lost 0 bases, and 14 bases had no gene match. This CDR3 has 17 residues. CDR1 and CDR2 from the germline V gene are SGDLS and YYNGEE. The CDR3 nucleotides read TGTGCCAGCAGCGTAGCGGGCGGGAGCGGTTCTTGGGATGAGCAGTTCTTC. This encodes CASSVAGGSGSWDEQFF.

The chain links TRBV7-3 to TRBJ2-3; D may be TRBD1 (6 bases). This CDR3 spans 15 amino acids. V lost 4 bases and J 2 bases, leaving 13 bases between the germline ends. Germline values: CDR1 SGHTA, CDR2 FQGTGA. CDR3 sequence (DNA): TGTGCCAGCAGCTCCCTTGGGGGCCTCACAGATACGCAGTATTTT. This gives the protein CASSSLGGLTDTQYF.

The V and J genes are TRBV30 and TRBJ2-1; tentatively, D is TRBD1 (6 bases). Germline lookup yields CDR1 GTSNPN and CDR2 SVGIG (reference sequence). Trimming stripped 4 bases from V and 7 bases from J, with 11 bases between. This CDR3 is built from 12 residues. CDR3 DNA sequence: TGTGCCTGGATAGGGGGTCTGAATGAGCAGTTCTTC. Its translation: CAWIGGLNEQFF.

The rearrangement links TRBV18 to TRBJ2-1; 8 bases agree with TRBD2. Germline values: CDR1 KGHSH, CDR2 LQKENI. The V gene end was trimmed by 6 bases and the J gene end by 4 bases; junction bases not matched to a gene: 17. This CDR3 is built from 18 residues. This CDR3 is CASSPTGLAGSLYNEQFF. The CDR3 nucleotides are TGTGCCAGCTCGCCCACGGGTCTAGCGGGTTCCCTTTACAATGAGCAGTTCTTC.

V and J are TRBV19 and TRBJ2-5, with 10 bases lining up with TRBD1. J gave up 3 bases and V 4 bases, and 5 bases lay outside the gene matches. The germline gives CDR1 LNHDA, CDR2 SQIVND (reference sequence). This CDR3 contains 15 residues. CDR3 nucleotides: TGTGCCAGTAGTACCCACGGGACAGGGGAAGAGACCCAGTACTTC. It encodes CASSTHGTGEETQYF.

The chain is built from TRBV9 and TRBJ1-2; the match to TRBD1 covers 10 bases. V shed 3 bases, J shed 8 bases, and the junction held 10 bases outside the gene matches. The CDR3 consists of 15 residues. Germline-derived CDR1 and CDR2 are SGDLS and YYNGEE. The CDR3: CASSGQTGGYEGYTF. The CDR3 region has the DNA TGTGCCAGCAGCGGCCAGACAGGGGGCTACGAGGGCTACACCTTC.

CDR3 nucleotide sequence: TGCGCCAGCAGCTTACTAGCCGCAGATACGCAGTATTTT. Protein sequence: CASSLLAADTQYF. This chain links TRBV5-1 with TRBJ2-3, with a tentative D call TRBD2 (6 bases). The CDR3 spans 13 residues. Trimming left V 2 bases short and J 4 bases short, with 8 bases between. Looked up from germline, CDR1 is SGHRS and CDR2 is YFSETQ.

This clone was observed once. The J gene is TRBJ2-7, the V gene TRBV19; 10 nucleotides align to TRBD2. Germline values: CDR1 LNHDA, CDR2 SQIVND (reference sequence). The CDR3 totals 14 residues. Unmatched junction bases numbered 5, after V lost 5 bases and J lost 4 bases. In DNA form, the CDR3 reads TGTGCCAGTAGTTATGGACTAGCGGAGTACGAGCAGTACTTC. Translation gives CASSYGLAEYEQYF. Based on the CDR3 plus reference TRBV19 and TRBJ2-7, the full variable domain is DGGITQSPKYLFRKEGQNVTLSCEQNLNHDAMYWYRQDPGQGLRLIYYSQIVNDFQKGDIAEGYSVSREKKESFPLTVTSAQKNPTAFYLCASSYGLAEYEQYFGPGTRLTVT.

The CDR3 nucleotides read TGCGCCAGCAGCCAAGATGGGACAGAAGAGACCCAGTACTTC. Its protein product is CASSQDGTEETQYF. This chain uses TRBV4-1 with TRBJ2-5; 7 nucleotides align to TRBD1. The V and J ends lost 0 bases and 3 bases, in that order; junction bases with no gene match: 1. Germline V CDR1 and CDR2: MGHRA, YSYEKL. The CDR3 covers 14 residues.

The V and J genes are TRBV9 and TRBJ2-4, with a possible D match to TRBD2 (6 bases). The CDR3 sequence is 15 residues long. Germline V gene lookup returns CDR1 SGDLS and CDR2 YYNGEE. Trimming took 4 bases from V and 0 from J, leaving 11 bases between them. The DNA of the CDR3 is TGTGCCAGCAGCCCCCCGGGGGAAGCCAAAAACATTCAGTACTTC. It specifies CASSPPGEAKNIQYF. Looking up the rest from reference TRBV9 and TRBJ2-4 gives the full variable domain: DSGVTQTPKHLITATGQRVTLRCSPRSGDLSVYWYQQSLDQGLQFLIQYYNGEERAKGNILERFSAQQFPDLHSELNLSSLELGDSALYFCASSPPGEAKNIQYFGAGTRLSVL.

The CDR3 nucleotides read TGTGCCAGCAGACAGAGAAATGAAAAACTGTTTTTT. Protein sequence: CASRQRNEKLFF. J is TRBJ1-4 and V is TRBV25-1; the D is unclear. The ends were cut back, 6 bases at V and 5 bases at J, with 7 bases in the middle. CDR3 length: 12 residues. Germline assignment: CDR1 MGHDK and CDR2 SYGVNS.

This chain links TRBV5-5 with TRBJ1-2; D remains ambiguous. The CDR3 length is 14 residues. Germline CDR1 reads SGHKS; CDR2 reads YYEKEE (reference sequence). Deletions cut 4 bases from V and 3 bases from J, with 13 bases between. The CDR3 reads CASSPDPGYYGYTF. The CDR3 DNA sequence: TGTGCCAGCAGCCCCGATCCGGGGTACTATGGCTACACCTTC.

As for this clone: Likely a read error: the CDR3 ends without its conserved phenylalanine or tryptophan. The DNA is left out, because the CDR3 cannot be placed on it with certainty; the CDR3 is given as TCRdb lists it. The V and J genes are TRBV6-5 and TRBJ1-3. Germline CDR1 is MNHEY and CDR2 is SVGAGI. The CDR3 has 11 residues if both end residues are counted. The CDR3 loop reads CASSYAGIKAL.

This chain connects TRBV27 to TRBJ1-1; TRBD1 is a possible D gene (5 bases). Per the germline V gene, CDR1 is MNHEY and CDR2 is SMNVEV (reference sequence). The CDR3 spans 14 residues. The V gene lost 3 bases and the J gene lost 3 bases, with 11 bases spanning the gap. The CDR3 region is CASSLYRTYTEAFF. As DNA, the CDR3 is TGTGCCAGCAGTTTGTACAGGACCTACACTGAAGCTTTCTTT.

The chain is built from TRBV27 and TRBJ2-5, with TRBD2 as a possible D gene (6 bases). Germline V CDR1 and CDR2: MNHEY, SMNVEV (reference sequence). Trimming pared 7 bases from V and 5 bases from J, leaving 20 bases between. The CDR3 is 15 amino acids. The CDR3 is CASKLRSGVEETQYF. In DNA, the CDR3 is TGTGCCAGCAAGCTAAGGTCGGGGGTTGAGGAGACCCAGTACTTC.

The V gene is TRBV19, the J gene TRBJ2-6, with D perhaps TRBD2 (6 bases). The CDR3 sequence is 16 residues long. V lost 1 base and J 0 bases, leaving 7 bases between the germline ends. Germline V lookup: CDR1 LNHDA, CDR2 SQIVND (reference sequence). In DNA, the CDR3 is TGTGCCAGTAGTATAGTGGAGGGCTCTGGGGCCAACGTCCTGACTTTC. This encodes CASSIVEGSGANVLTF.

This CDR3 reads CASSQDSGSYEQYF. The CDR3 DNA is TGCGCCAGCAGCCAAGACTCGGGAAGCTACGAGCAGTACTTC. The rearrangement uses TRBV4-1 and TRBJ2-7; TRBD2 is a possible D gene (5 bases). The CDR3 has 14 amino acids. CDR1 is MGHRA, CDR2 YSYEKL, per germline. Trimming took 0 bases from V and 3 from J, leaving 9 bases between them.